This T cell receptor beta chain came from a study of T cells after yellow fever vaccination. Study outcomes and limitations: Contaminating bulk clonotypes could be abundant in FACS-sorted repertoires. A faster peak, day 5 versus 15, was reached by the weaker secondary response. Clones from primary vaccination mostly reappeared after the booster (approximately 95% CD4, roughly 87% CD8).

Universal primer sites and UMIs were introduced during 5'RACE template-switching synthesis of TCR cDNA. TCRdb processed the 5' RACE reads anew with MiXCR; each CDR3 protein has one entry. This sample yields about 210,000 distinct CDR3 sequences, of which 3% to 3.5% are seen a single time; less than 3.5% belongs to the top ten. This clonotype was observed many times. Its antigen is unidentified. Per the germline V gene, CDR1 is KGHDR and CDR2 is SFDVKD. Trimming removed 4 bases from V and 5 bases from J, with 7 bases in between. The CDR3 contains 12 residues. The chain joins TRBV24-1 to TRBJ1-2; D is unresolved. This TCR came from a young man who received the YFV17D yellow fever vaccine. Sequencing was performed on CD4+ T cells sorted from PBMCs, taken 10 days after the yellow fever booster vaccination. The CDR3 DNA reads as TGTGCCACCAGTGACCAGACTTATGGCTACACCTTC. Its translation is CATSDQTYGYTF.